Each of the 14 T cell receptor beta chains below was sequenced from the same sample in a study of CD8+ T cells in alopecia areata. Treatment meaning: oral pan-JAK inhibitor, 5-10 mg twice daily. Extraction of RNA preceded its reverse transcription into cDNA, which served as the sequencing template. Assay: immunoSEQ multiplex PCR; the TCRdb copy retains only in-frame clones and omits some. The sample shows 90,000 to 120,000 clones, around 84% of them seen only once. The material sequenced was CD8+ T cells sorted from blood, taken at week 24, from a patient treated with tofacitinib. The receptors here all came from a human donor with alopecia areata.

V gene TRBV9 combines with J gene TRBJ2-7; 7 positions match TRBD1. The trim removed 2 bases at V and 1 base at J, leaving 3 bases unmatched. This CDR3 spans 14 amino acids. The germline gives CDR1 SGDLS, CDR2 YYNGEE. The CDR3 bases are TGTGCCAGCAGCGTTTCGGACAGGTCCTACGAGCAGTACTTC. Translation gives CASSVSDRSYEQYF.

The chain links TRBV7-2 to TRBJ1-1; D remains unclear. The ends were cut back, 2 bases at V and 5 bases at J, with 12 bases in the middle. CDR1 is SGHTA and CDR2 is FQGNSA in the germline V gene. The CDR3 is 14 residues long. CDR3 sequence reads: CASSLLTPNTEAFF. Written as DNA, the CDR3 is TGTGCCAGCAGCTTATTAACACCTAATACTGAAGCTTTCTTT.

This clone has just a few counts. The chain carries TRBV19 and TRBJ1-5; no clear D. Per the germline V gene, CDR1 is LNHDA and CDR2 is SQIVND (reference sequence). Trimming pared 11 bases from V and 2 bases from J, leaving 22 bases between. The CDR3 length is 16 residues. CDR3 sequence reads: CASRERGTARNQPQHF. The CDR3 DNA reads as TGTGCCTCTCGCGAGCGGGGTACCGCGCGCAATCAGCCCCAGCATTTT.

The V gene is TRBV15, the J gene TRBJ2-2; 8 positions match TRBD2. Per the germline V gene, CDR1 is LNHNV and CDR2 is YYDKDF (reference sequence). The V gene end was trimmed by 1 base and the J gene end by 5 bases; junction bases not matched to a gene: 9. The CDR3 extends over 17 amino acids. The CDR3: CATSRAGRDVSTGELFF. The CDR3 region has the DNA TGTGCCACCAGCAGAGCCGGGAGGGACGTCTCAACCGGGGAGCTGTTTTTT.

The J gene is TRBJ2-2, the V gene TRBV10-2, with 7 bases that match TRBD1. The CDR3 has 13 amino acids. Germline CDR1 and CDR2: WSHSY and SAAADI. V dropped 8 bases and J dropped 6; count of bases not matched to a gene: 6. The CDR3 is CASQGQGAGELFF. The CDR3 DNA sequence: TGCGCCAGCCAGGGGCAGGGGGCCGGGGAGCTGTTTTTT.

This chain joins TRBV5-6 and TRBJ1-1, with 7 bases aligning to TRBD1. The V and J ends lost 4 bases and 4 bases, in that order; junction bases with no gene match: 1. This CDR3 comprises 12 residues. The germline V gene encodes CDR1 SGHDT and CDR2 YYEEEE. Written as DNA, the CDR3 is TGTGCCAGCAGCCAGGGGGGCACTGAAGCTTTCTTT. Translated: CASSQGGTEAFF.

A remark on this clone: The sample has other DNA sequences that encode this CDR3 too. The J gene is TRBJ1-2, the V gene TRBV4-1; no reliable D call. The germline gives CDR1 MGHRA, CDR2 YSYEKL. The CDR3 covers 15 residues. Trimming pared 1 base from V and 8 bases from J, leaving 17 bases between. The CDR3 bases are TGCGCCAGCAGCCAAGTAGTTGGTGAAGTAGAGGGCTACACCTTC. Translation gives CASSQVVGEVEGYTF.

This sequence joins TRBV7-9 and TRBJ2-1; perhaps TRBD2 as D (6 bases). Germline CDR1 and CDR2: SEHNR and FQNEAQ (reference sequence). V lost 0 bases, J lost 5 bases, and 11 bases lay in between. The CDR3 runs to 15 residues. The CDR3, as DNA: TGTGCCAGCAGCTTAGCGGGGGGAAACAACAATGAGCAGTTCTTC. It specifies CASSLAGGNNNEQFF.

This sequence joins TRBV6-5 and TRBJ1-1, with D unresolved. Trimming pared 1 base from V and 0 bases from J, leaving 3 bases between. Per germline, CDR1 MNHEY and CDR2 SVGAGI. There are 13 residues in the CDR3. CDR3 bases: TGTGCCAGCAGTTACTTCATGAACACTGAAGCTTTCTTT. The encoded protein is CASSYFMNTEAFF.

The chain joins TRBV4-2 to TRBJ2-5; the match to TRBD2 covers 12 bases. The CDR3 consists of 17 residues. V shed 4 bases, J shed 5 bases, and the junction held 11 bases outside the gene matches. Germline V gene data show CDR1 as LGHNA and CDR2 as YNFKEQ. The chain's CDR3 is CASSLLASGGAGETQYF. The CDR3 nucleotides are TGTGCCAGCAGCCTTCTGGCTAGCGGGGGGGCCGGGGAGACCCAGTACTTC.

This clone was counted only a few times. This chain uses TRBV4-3 with TRBJ2-7; no reliable D call. Looked up from germline, CDR1 is LGHNA and CDR2 is YSLEER. V was shortened by 1 base and J by 2 bases, with 6 bases between the two germline ends. This CDR3 is built from 13 residues. CDR3 nucleotide sequence: TGCGCCAGCAGCCAAGCGGTCACCTACGAGCAGTACTTC. This sequence encodes CASSQAVTYEQYF.

The chain is built from TRBV6-5 and TRBJ2-7, with TRBD2 as a possible D gene (5 bases). V lost 6 bases to trimming and J lost 7 bases, with 13 bases between them. The CDR3 spans 12 residues. Germline lookup yields CDR1 MNHEY and CDR2 SVGAGI. The CDR3: CASSSDSLEQYF. The CDR3 coding sequence is TGTGCCAGCAGCTCGGACTCCCTGGAGCAGTACTTC.

As concerns this clone: Relative to the germline gene, one junction end is altered; a read error may explain this. This specimen includes other DNA sequences encoding the same CDR3. This sequence joins TRBV6-8 and TRBJ1-2; no definite D call. Looked up from germline, CDR1 is MNHGY and CDR2 is SAAAGT. This CDR3 has 14 residues. CDR3 in amino acids: CASSYFQANYGYTF. As DNA, the CDR3 is TGTGCCAGCAGTTACTTCCAGGCTAACTATGGCTATACCTTC.

The CDR3 is CASSMQARGLNGELFF. The CDR3 nucleotides are TGTGCCAGTAGTATGCAAGCAAGGGGGCTAAACGGGGAGCTGTTTTTT. The gene calls are TRBV19 and TRBJ2-2; 7 bases are shared with TRBD1. The CDR3 spans 16 residues. From germline, CDR1 is LNHDA and CDR2 SQIVND (reference sequence). Unmatched junction bases numbered 11, after V lost 3 bases and J lost 7 bases.